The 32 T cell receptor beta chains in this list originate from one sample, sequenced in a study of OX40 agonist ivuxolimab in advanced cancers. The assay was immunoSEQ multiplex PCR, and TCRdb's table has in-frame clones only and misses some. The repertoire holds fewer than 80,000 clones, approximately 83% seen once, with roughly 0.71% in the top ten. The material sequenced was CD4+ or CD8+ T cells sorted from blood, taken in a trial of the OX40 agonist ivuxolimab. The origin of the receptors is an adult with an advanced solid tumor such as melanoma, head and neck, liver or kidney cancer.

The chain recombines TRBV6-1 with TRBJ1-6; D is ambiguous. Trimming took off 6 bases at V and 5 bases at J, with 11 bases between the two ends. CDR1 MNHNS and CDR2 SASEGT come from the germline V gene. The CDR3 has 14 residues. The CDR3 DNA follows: TGTGCCAGCAGGCCCGAGACCAATAATTCACCCCTCCACTTT. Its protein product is CASRPETNNSPLHF.

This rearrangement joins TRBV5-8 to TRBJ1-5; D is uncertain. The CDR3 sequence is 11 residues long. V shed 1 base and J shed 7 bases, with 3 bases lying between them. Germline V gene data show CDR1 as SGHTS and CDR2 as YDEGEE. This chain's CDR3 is CASSLRQPQHF. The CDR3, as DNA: TGTGCCAGCAGCTTGCGGCAGCCCCAGCATTTT.

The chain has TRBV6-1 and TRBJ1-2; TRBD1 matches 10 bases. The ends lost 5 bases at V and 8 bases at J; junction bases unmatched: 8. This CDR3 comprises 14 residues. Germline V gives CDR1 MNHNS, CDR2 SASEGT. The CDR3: CASSNRDRGGGYTF. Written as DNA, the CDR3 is TGTGCCAGCAGTAACCGGGACAGGGGAGGAGGCTACACCTTC.

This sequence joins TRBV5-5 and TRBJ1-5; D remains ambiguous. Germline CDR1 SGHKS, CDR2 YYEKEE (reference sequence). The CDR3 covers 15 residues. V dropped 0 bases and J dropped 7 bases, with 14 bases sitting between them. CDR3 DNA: TGTGCCAGCAGCTTGGTTGGGCTGACTTACCAGCCCCAGCATTTT. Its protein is CASSLVGLTYQPQHF.

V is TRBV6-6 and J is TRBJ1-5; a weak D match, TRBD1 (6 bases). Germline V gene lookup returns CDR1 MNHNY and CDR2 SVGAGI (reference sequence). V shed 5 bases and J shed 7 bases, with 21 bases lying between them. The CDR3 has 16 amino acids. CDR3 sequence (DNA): TGTGCCAGCAGTCCTTTGCTTGGGGGGCGCGGCCAGCCCCAGCATTTT. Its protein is CASSPLLGGRGQPQHF.

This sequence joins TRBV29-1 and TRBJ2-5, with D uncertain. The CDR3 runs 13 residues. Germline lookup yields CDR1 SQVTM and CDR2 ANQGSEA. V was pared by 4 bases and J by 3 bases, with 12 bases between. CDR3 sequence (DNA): TGCAGCGTTGGTGGCAATCCCGAAGAGACCCAGTACTTC. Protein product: CSVGGNPEETQYF.

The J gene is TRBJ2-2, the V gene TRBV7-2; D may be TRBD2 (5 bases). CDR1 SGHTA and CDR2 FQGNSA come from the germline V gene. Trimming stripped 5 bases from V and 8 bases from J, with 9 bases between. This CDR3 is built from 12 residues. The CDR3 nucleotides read TGTGCCAGCAGCGGTACTAGGGGGGAGCTGTTTTTT. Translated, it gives CASSGTRGELFF.

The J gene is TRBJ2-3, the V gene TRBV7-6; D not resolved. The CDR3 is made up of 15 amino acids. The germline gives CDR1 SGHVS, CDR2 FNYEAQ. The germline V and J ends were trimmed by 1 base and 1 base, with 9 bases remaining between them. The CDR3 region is CASSLVSGRTDTQYF. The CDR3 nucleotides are TGTGCCAGCAGCTTAGTTTCGGGTCGCACAGATACGCAGTATTTT.

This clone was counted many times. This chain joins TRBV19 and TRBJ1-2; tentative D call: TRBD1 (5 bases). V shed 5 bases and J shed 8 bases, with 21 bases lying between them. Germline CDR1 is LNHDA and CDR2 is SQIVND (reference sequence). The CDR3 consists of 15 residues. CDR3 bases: TGTGCCAGTAGTCCCTCGGGGACCCCCTCCGGGGGCTACACCTTC. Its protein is CASSPSGTPSGGYTF.

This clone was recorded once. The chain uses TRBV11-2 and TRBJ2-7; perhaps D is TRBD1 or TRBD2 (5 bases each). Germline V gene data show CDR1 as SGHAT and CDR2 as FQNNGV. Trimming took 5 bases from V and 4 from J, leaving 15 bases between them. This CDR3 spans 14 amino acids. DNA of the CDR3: TGTGCCAGCAGCCTCCGGGACGGTTCGTACGAGCAGTACTTC. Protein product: CASSLRDGSYEQYF.

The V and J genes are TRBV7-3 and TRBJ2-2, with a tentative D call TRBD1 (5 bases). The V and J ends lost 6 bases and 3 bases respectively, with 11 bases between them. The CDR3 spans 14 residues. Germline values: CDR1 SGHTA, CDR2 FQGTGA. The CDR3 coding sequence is TGTGCCAGCAGTTTGACAGAGTACACCGGGGAGCTGTTTTTT. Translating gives CASSLTEYTGELFF.

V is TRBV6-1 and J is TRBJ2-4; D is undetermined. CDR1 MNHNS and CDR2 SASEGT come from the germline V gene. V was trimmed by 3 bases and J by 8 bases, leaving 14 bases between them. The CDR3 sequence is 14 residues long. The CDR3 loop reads CASSERGLSDIQYF. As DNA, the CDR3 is TGTGCCAGCAGTGAGCGAGGCCTGTCGGACATTCAGTACTTC.

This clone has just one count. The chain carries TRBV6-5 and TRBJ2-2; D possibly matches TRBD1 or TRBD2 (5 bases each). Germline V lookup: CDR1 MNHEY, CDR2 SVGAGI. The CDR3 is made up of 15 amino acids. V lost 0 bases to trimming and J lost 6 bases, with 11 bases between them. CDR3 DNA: TGTGCCAGCAGTTACTCAAAGGGGAGCGCCGGGGAGCTGTTTTTT. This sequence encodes CASSYSKGSAGELFF.

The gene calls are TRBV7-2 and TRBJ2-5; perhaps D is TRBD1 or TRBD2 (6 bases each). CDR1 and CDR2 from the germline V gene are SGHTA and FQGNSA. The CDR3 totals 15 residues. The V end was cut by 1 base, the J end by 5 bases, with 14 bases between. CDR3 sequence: CASSLGGARRETQYF. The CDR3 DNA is TGTGCCAGCAGCTTAGGGGGGGCAAGGCGGGAGACCCAGTACTTC. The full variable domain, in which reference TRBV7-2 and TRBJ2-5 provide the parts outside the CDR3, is GAGVSQSPSNKVTEKGKDVELRCDPISGHTALYWYRQSLGQGLEFLIYFQGNSAPDKSGLPSDRFSAERTGGSVSTLTIQRTQQEDSAVYLCASSLGGARRETQYFGPGTRLLVL.

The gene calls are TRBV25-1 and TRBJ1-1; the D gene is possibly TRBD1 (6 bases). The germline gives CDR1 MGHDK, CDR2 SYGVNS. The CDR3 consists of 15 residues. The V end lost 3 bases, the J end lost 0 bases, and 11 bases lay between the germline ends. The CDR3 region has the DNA TGTGCCAGCAGTGAGGGGGGCAGGGTGAACACTGAAGCTTTCTTT. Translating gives CASSEGGRVNTEAFF.

CDR3 region: CASSLDRNTEAFF. CDR3 nucleotides: TGTGCCAGCAGCCTAGACAGGAACACTGAAGCTTTCTTT. The chain employs TRBV7-6 and TRBJ1-1, with D possibly matching TRBD1 (5 bases). The ends were cut back, 5 bases at V and 1 base at J, with 8 bases in the middle. The CDR3 runs to 13 residues. CDR1 SGHVS and CDR2 FNYEAQ come from the germline V gene.

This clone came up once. This CDR3 reads CASSYRDRGPYEQYF. The CDR3 region has the DNA TGTGCCAGCAGTTACCGGGACAGGGGGCCCTACGAGCAGTACTTC. The chain recombines TRBV6-6 with TRBJ2-7; 12 positions match TRBD1. Unmatched junction bases numbered 1, after V lost 2 bases and J lost 2 bases. There are 15 residues in the CDR3. Looked up from germline, CDR1 is MNHNY and CDR2 is SVGAGI (reference sequence).

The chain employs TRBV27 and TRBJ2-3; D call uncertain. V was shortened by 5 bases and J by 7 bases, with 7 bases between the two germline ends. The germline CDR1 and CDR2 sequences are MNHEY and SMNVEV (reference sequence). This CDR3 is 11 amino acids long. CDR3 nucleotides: TGTGCCAGCAGTATTGGATATACGCAGTATTTT. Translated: CASSIGYTQYF.

CDR3 in DNA: TGTGCCAGCAGTCCGACTCGGGACAGGGTGAACTATGGCTACACCTTC. It is translated as CASSPTRDRVNYGYTF. The chain combines TRBV27 with TRBJ1-2; TRBD1 matches 9 bases. The CDR3 runs 16 residues. The junction had 9 bases not matched to a gene; V was cut back by 5 bases and J by 2 bases. Per germline, CDR1 MNHEY and CDR2 SMNVEV (reference sequence).

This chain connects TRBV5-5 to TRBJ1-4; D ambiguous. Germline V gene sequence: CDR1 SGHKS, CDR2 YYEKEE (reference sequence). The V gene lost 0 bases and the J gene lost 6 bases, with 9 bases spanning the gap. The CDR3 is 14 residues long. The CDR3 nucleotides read TGTGCCAGCAGCTTGGGCCCATCCCATGAAAAACTGTTTTTT. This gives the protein CASSLGPSHEKLFF.

CDR3 coding DNA: TGTGCCAGCAAGCGGGGGTGGGACAATGAGCAGTTCTTC. Its translation is CASKRGWDNEQFF. The chain combines TRBV6-5 with TRBJ2-1; 8 bases agree with TRBD2. This CDR3 has 13 residues. Looked up from germline, CDR1 is MNHEY and CDR2 is SVGAGI. With V trimmed by 7 bases and J by 5 bases, 4 bases remained unmatched.

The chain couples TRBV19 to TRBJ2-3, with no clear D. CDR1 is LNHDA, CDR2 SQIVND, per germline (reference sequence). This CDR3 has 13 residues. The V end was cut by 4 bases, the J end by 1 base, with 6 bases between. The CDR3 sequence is CASSTSGTDTQYF. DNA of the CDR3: TGTGCCAGTAGTACGTCAGGCACAGATACGCAGTATTTT.

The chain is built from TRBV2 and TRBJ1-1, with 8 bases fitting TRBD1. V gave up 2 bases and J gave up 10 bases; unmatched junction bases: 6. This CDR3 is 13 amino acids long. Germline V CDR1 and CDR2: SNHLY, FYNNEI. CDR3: CASSESGGLGAFF. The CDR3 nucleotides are TGTGCCAGCAGTGAATCAGGGGGCCTGGGAGCTTTCTTT.

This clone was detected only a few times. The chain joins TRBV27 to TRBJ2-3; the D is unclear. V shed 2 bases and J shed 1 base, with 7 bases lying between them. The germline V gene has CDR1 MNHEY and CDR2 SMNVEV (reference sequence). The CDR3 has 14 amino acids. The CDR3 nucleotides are TGTGCCAGCAGTTTAAGTGCTGGCACAGATACGCAGTATTTT. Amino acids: CASSLSAGTDTQYF.

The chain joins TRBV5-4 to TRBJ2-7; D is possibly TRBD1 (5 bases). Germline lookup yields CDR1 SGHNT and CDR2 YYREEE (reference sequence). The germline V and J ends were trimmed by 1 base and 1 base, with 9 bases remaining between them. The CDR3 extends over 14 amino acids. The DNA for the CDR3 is TGTGCCAGCAGCTTGAGGGGCGCATCCTACGAGCAGTACTTC. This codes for CASSLRGASYEQYF.

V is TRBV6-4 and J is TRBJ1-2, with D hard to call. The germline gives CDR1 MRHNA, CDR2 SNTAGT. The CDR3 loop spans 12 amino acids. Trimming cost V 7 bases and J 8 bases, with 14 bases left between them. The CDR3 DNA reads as TGTGCCAGCATGTCGGACGGTGGAGGCTACACCTTC. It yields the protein CASMSDGGGYTF.

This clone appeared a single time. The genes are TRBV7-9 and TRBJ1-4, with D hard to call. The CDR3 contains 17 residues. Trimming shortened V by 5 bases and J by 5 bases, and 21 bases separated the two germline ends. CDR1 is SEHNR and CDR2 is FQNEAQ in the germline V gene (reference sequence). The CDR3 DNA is TGTGCCAGCAGCCACCCTAGACTGGGCCCCCAAAATGAAAAACTGTTTTTT. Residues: CASSHPRLGPQNEKLFF.

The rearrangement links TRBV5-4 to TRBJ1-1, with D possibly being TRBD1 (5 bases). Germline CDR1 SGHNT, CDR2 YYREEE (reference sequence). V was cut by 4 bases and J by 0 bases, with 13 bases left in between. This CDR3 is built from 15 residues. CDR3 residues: CASSGGWGMNTEAFF. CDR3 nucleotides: TGTGCCAGCAGCGGAGGGTGGGGGATGAACACTGAAGCTTTCTTT.

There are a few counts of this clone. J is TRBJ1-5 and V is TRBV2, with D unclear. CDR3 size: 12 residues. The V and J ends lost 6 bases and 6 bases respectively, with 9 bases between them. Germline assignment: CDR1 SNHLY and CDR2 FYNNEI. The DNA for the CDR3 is TGTGCCAGCAGAGAGGGAAGTCAGCCCCAGCATTTT. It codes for CASREGSQPQHF.

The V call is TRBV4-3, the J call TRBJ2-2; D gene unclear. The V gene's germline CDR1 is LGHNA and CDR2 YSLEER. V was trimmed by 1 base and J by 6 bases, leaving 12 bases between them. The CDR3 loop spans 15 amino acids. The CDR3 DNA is TGCGCCAGCAGCCAAGCCCCGGCTCCACCCGGGGAGCTGTTTTTT. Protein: CASSQAPAPPGELFF.

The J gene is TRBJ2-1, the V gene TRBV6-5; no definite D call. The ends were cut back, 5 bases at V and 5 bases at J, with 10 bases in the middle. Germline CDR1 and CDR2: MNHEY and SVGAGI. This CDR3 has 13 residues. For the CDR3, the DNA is TGTGCCAGCAGTCCCAACAAGGACAATGAGCAGTTCTTC. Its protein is CASSPNKDNEQFF.

The CDR3 nucleotides are TGTGCCAGCAGTGACTTCACCTATGGCTACACCTTC. Translating it yields CASSDFTYGYTF. This chain links TRBV2 with TRBJ1-2; D gene unclear. CDR3 size: 12 residues. V lost 3 bases and J 4 bases, leaving 6 bases between the germline ends. Germline CDR1 and CDR2: SNHLY and FYNNEI. Complete variable domain (other parts from reference TRBV2 and TRBJ1-2): EPEVTQTPSHQVTQMGQEVILRCVPISNHLYFYWYRQILGQKVEFLVSFYNNEISEKSEIFDDQFSVERPDGSNFTLKIRSTKLEDSAMYFCASSDFTYGYTFGSGTRLTVV.